Here is one TCR beta chain with its context. Its antigen is not known. Unique molecular identifiers were used to barcode this TCRbeta library. Using its own MiXCR run on the PCR reads, TCRdb lists one record per CDR3 protein. The sample shows 450,000 to 550,000 distinct CDR3 sequences, over 10% of them seen only once. The sample belongs to a study of T-cell reconstitution after alpha-beta-depleted transplantation in children. General study results and limits: After one year, T-cell counts and TCRbeta diversity mostly came from new T cells. Surviving recipient T cells and thymic progenitors produced the high day-60 TCRbeta diversity seen in some patients. Two months or so post-transplant, alpha-beta T cells reportedly derived from several hundred expanded graft clones.

The sequence derives from a female patient younger than 10 who had a stem cell transplant for aplastic anemia, so the T cells may come from the graft donor. The specimen comprised PBMCs, mostly from graft donor cells, sampled 180 days after TCRalphabeta/CD19-depleted stem cell transplant.

This CDR3 is CAISDRGAGSEQYV. Written as DNA, the CDR3 is TGTGCCATCAGTGATAGGGGCGCTGGGTCCGAGCAGTACGTC. The V gene is TRBV10-3, the J gene TRBJ2-7, with a tentative D call TRBD1 (5 bases). The germline CDR1 and CDR2 sequences are ENHRY and SYGVKD. This CDR3 is 14 amino acids long. V lost 3 bases and J 6 bases, leaving 15 bases between the germline ends.